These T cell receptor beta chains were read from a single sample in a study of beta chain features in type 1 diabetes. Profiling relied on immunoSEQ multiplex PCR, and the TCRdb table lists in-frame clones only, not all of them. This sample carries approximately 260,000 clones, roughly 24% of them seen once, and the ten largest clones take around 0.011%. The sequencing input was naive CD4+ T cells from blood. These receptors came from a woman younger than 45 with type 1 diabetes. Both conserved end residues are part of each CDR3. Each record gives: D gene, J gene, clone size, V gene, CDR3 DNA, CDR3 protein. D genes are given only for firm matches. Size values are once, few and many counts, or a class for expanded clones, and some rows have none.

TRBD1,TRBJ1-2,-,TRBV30,TGTGCCTGGCGGCGGACAGGGGGGGGCTATGGCTACACCTTC,CAWRRTGGGYGYTF
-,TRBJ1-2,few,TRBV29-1,TGCAGCGTAGCCGCCCGGGACACCCGCGTCCACACCTTC,CSVAARDTRVHTF
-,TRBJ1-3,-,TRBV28,TGTGCCAGCAGTTCCCACTCTGGAAACACCATATATTTT,CASSSHSGNTIYF
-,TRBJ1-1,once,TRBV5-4,TGTGCCAGCAGTTCACAGGGAGCTGAAGCTTTCTTT,CASSSQGAEAFF
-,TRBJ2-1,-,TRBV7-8,TGTGCCAGCCGTGAAGGGGGTCGGGTGGGTGAGCAGTTCTTC,CASREGGRVGEQFF
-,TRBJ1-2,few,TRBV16,TGTGCCAGCAGCAAACAGGCCAACTATGGCTACACCTTC,CASSKQANYGYTF
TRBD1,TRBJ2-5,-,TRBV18,TGTGCCAGCTCACCGGGAACAGGGGGACGAGAGACCCAGTACTTC,CASSPGTGGRETQYF
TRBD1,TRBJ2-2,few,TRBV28,TGTGCCAGCTTTAACAGGGGAAACACCGGGGAGCTGTTTTTT,CASFNRGNTGELFF
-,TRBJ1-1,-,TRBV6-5,TGTGCCAGCAGTCCTCGGCCAGGGAGGACTGAAGCTTTCTTT,CASSPRPGRTEAFF
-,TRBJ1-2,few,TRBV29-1,TGCAGCGTTGAGAGGGAGAACTATGGCTACACCTTC,CSVERENYGYTF
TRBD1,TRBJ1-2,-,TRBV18,TGTGCCAGCTCACCGCCGACAGGGTTCTATGGCTACACCTTC,CASSPPTGFYGYTF
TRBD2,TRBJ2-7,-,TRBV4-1,TGCGCCAGCAGCCTCCTGACTAGCGGGGAATACGAGCAGTACTTC,CASSLLTSGEYEQYF
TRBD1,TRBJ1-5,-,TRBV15,TGTGCCACCAGCAGAGATCGGGGACAGGGGAGCCAGCCCCAGCATTTT,CATSRDRGQGSQPQHF
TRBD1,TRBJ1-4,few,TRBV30,TGTGCCTGGGGGGACAGCCGAGAAAAACTGTTTTTT,CAWGDSREKLFF
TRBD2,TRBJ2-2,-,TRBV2,TGTGCCAGCAGTGATCCCACTAGCGCCAACACCGGGGAGCTGTTTTTT,CASSDPTSANTGELFF
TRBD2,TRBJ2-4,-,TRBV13,TGTGCCAGCAGCCCCCCGTTAGCGGGAAACATTCAGTACTTC,CASSPPLAGNIQYF
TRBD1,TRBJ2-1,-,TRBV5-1,TGCGCCAGCAGCTTCGGGACAGGGCTTTCGCAGCAGTTCTTC,CASSFGTGLSQQFF